The 30 T cell receptor beta chains below come from one sample, sequenced in a study of metastatic and nonmetastatic thyroid tumors. TCRdb used MiXCR to call clones anew from the PCR reads. Of 25,000 to 35,000 clones in the sample, around 15% were seen once. Each patient came to thyroid surgery without any prior treatment (of any kind). The specimen was blood. The receptor set was obtained from a female donor with papillary thyroid cancer or a benign thyroid nodule (not recorded which). Some clones in this sample may be carry-over from other donors' samples.

With regard to this clone: The same CDR3 is also encoded by other DNA sequences in this sample. The rearrangement uses TRBV20-1 and TRBJ2-7; 12 bases fit TRBD2. The V and J ends lost 3 bases and 3 bases, in that order; junction bases with no gene match: 0. From germline, CDR1 is DFQATT and CDR2 SNEGSKA (reference sequence). This CDR3 is built from 13 residues. The CDR3 sequence is CSARTSGGYEQYF. The CDR3 DNA is TGCAGTGCTAGGACTAGCGGGGGCTACGAGCAGTACTTC.

This chain links TRBV30 with TRBJ1-1; a weak D match, TRBD1 (5 bases). The CDR3 has 15 amino acids. The germline V gene encodes CDR1 GTSNPN and CDR2 SVGIG (reference sequence). Trimming left V 1 base short and J 2 bases short, with 14 bases between. The CDR3, as DNA: TGTGCCTGGAGTGAGTCGGGGCTGGAAAACACTGAAGCTTTCTTT. Translating it yields CAWSESGLENTEAFF.

This clone has more than one count but fewer than ten. The chain is built from TRBV18 and TRBJ1-4, with D hard to call. Germline CDR1 and CDR2: KGHSH and LQKENI. Trimming cost V 5 bases and J 5 bases, with 9 bases left between them. This CDR3 has 13 amino acids. CDR3 bases: TGTGCCAGCTCATCGACCCGGAATGAAAAACTGTTTTTT. This codes for CASSSTRNEKLFF.

As concerns this clone: One end of the junction varies from germline; a read error may be responsible. The chain links TRBV12-3 or TRBV12-4 to TRBJ1-1; no reliable D call. CDR3 length: 14 amino acids. The CDR3 sequence is CSSLPCGQNTEAFF. In nucleotides, the CDR3 is TGTTCCAGCCTCCCTTGTGGGCAGAACACTGAAGCTTTCTTT.

For this clone: At one of its ends the junction is not consistent with the germline gene, which may arise from a read error. The chain recombines TRBV15 with TRBJ1-1, with 9 nucleotides matching TRBD1. The CDR3 is 15 amino acids. Germline assignment: CDR1 LNHNV and CDR2 YYDKDF (reference sequence). The DNA of the CDR3 is TGTGCCACCATCAGAATCGGACAGGGGTTGAGGGAAGCTTTCTTT. It codes for CATIRIGQGLREAFF.

At least ten counts were recorded for this clone. The genes are TRBV20-1 and TRBJ2-5; 10 bases map to TRBD2. V dropped 1 base and J dropped 2; count of bases not matched to a gene: 13. The CDR3 sequence is 18 residues long. Per the germline V gene, CDR1 is DFQATT and CDR2 is SNEGSKA (reference sequence). CDR3 residues: CSARGTSGGGGWQETQYF. For the CDR3, the DNA is TGCAGTGCTAGAGGGACTAGCGGAGGGGGAGGATGGCAAGAGACCCAGTACTTC.

This clone has ten or more counts. V and J are TRBV5-1 and TRBJ1-1; no definite D call. V lost 0 bases to trimming and J lost 0 bases, with 12 bases between them. This CDR3 is built from 16 residues. Germline V gene lookup returns CDR1 SGHRS and CDR2 YFSETQ. In DNA form, the CDR3 reads TGCGCCAGCAGCTTGGTTTATTTTGCAGTGAACACTGAAGCTTTCTTT. Its translation is CASSLVYFAVNTEAFF.

The count of this clone is one. The rearrangement links TRBV11-2 to TRBJ1-5; no reliable D call. V lost 5 bases to trimming and J lost 4 bases, with 18 bases between them. This CDR3 comprises 16 residues. In germline, CDR1 is SGHAT, CDR2 FQNNGV. CDR3 residues: CASSRLGGATNQPQHF. Here the CDR3 DNA reads TGTGCCAGCAGCAGATTGGGTGGAGCAACTAATCAGCCCCAGCATTTT.

This clone was counted ten times or more. V is TRBV5-4 and J is TRBJ1-2; 7 bases map to TRBD1. CDR1 is SGHNT and CDR2 is YYREEE in the germline V gene (reference sequence). CDR3 length equals 14 residues. V dropped 4 bases and J dropped 5; count of bases not matched to a gene: 8. The CDR3 bases are TGTGCCAGCAGCCCCGCACAGGGGTTATATGGCTACACCTTC. This encodes CASSPAQGLYGYTF.

The V call is TRBV5-5, the J call TRBJ2-7; D ambiguous. Germline-derived CDR1 and CDR2 are SGHKS and YYEKEE (reference sequence). V was clipped by 4 bases and J by 3 bases, with 11 bases between them. This CDR3 is built from 13 residues. CDR3 sequence (DNA): TGTGCCAGCAGCCCCCCTCCCGGCTACGAGCAGTACTTC. It specifies CASSPPPGYEQYF.

This clone was counted many times. The J gene is TRBJ1-4, the V gene TRBV2; tentatively, D is TRBD1 (5 bases). Trimming removed 9 bases at V and 5 bases at J, with 13 bases between. This CDR3 comprises 13 residues. CDR1 and CDR2 (germline): SNHLY, FYNNEI. Here the CDR3 DNA reads TGTGCCAGTATGCGGGACCACAATGAAAAACTGTTTTTT. Translated, it gives CASMRDHNEKLFF.

This clone was picked up many times. A much larger clonotype is one base distant, so this may be a read error. The sample holds other DNA sequences that translate to the same CDR3. V usage is TRBV6-1 and J usage is TRBJ1-5, with 8 bases that match TRBD1. The CDR3 length is 17 residues. Trimming took 6 bases from V and 5 from J; bases not matched to a gene: 15. Germline V gene lookup returns CDR1 MNHNS and CDR2 SASEGT. The DNA of the CDR3 is TGTGCCAGCAGCTCGCTACCGCGGGACAGGAGGGATCAGCCCCAGCATTTT. Protein product: CASSSLPRDRRDQPQHF.

This clone was seen many times. A read error may explain this, as a much larger clone is one base away. The chain links TRBV6-1 to TRBJ1-5; TRBD1 is a possible D gene (5 bases). Trimming took off 0 bases at V and 5 bases at J, with 14 bases between the two ends. CDR3 length: 16 residues. Germline V gene lookup returns CDR1 MNHNS and CDR2 SASEGT. CDR3 sequence reads: CASSEASGRFYQPQHF. The CDR3 region has the DNA TGTGCCAGCAGTGAAGCGTCGGGACGGTTCTATCAGCCCCAGCATTTT.

The chain links TRBV27 to TRBJ2-3; D unclear. The V gene's germline CDR1 is MNHEY and CDR2 SMNVEV (reference sequence). The CDR3 sequence is 11 residues long. V shed 3 bases and J shed 8 bases, with 6 bases lying between them. The CDR3 sequence is CASSLGFTQYF. The CDR3 DNA follows: TGTGCCAGCAGTTTGGGGTTTACGCAGTATTTT.

In its sample, this clone was seen many times. A much more abundant neighbour one base away suggests this may be a read error. This chain joins TRBV19 and TRBJ2-7, with 7 bases identical to TRBD2. The CDR3 spans 15 residues. Looked up from germline, CDR1 is LNHDA and CDR2 is SQIVND (reference sequence). V was pared by 1 base and J by 2 bases, with 5 bases of the junction left unmatched. The CDR3 spells CASSIGPAGTYEQYF. CDR3 nucleotides: TGTGCCAGTAGTATAGGACCAGCGGGGACCTACGAGCAGTACTTC.

This clone was counted between two and nine times. An end of the junction does not agree with germline; a read error may underlie this. Distinct nucleotide sequences in the sample also encode this CDR3. The CDR3 DNA reads TGTGCCAGCAGTCAAGCCGGACGCTCCTACAATGAGCAGTTCTTC. This encodes CASSQAGRSYNEQFF. This sequence joins TRBV3-1 and TRBJ2-1, with no clear D. From germline, CDR1 is LGHDT and CDR2 YNNKEL (reference sequence). CDR3 length equals 15 residues.

The rearrangement joins TRBV5-1 to TRBJ2-3, with 9 bases fitting TRBD1. CDR3 length: 14 amino acids. Losses at the gene ends were 0 bases for V and 7 bases for J; bases not matched to a gene: 3. Looked up from germline, CDR1 is SGHRS and CDR2 is YFSETQ. The CDR3 loop reads CASSLDTGGHTQYF. CDR3 DNA: TGCGCCAGCAGCTTGGATACAGGGGGCCATACGCAGTATTTT.

This clone was found many times. This rearrangement joins TRBV13 to TRBJ1-6; TRBD1 aligns across 7 bases. This CDR3 spans 16 amino acids. Trimming removed 4 bases from V and 4 bases from J; junction bases left unmatched: 7. Per the germline V gene, CDR1 is PRHDT and CDR2 is FYEKMQ (reference sequence). The CDR3 region is CASSSSPGQYNSPLHF. As DNA, the CDR3 is TGTGCCAGCAGCTCTTCCCCGGGACAGTATAATTCACCCCTCCACTTT.

This clone is medium-sized (0.01 to 0.1%) within its sample. The chain employs TRBV6-6 and TRBJ2-7, with TRBD2 matching over 7 bases. V shed 0 bases and J 5 bases; nucleotides not matched to a gene: 16. This CDR3 is built from 18 residues. Germline CDR1 MNHNY, CDR2 SVGAGI (reference sequence). CDR3 sequence: CASSYSMVGGGVQNEQYF. The CDR3 region has the DNA TGTGCCAGCAGTTACTCGATGGTGGGGGGAGGGGTCCAGAACGAGCAGTACTTC.

There are a few counts of this clone. This sequence may be a read error, since a much larger clone differs from it by one base. The CDR3 ends on some other residue instead of the conserved phenylalanine or tryptophan, so this is likely a read error. This chain connects TRBV24-1 to TRBJ2-7; D not resolved. Trimming left V 6 bases short and J 4 bases short, with 12 bases between. CDR3 length: 13 residues. Germline V CDR1 and CDR2: KGHDR, SFDVKD. The CDR3 nucleotides read TGTGCCACCAGTACTCCGGGTGCATACGAGCAGTACTAC. Protein: CATSTPGAYEQYY.

This clone was seen at least ten times. The gene calls are TRBV2 and TRBJ2-1, with 8 bases lining up with TRBD2. J was trimmed by 3 bases and V by 7 bases; bases with no gene match: 8. The CDR3 runs 15 residues. Per the germline V gene, CDR1 is SNHLY and CDR2 is FYNNEI. The CDR3 reads CASNKVAGLYNEQFF. The CDR3 DNA sequence: TGTGCCAGCAATAAAGTAGCGGGACTCTACAATGAGCAGTTCTTC.

By share of the sample, this clone is medium-sized. V and J are TRBV6-4 and TRBJ2-1; the D gene could be TRBD1 or TRBD2 (5 bases each). Germline V gene data show CDR1 as MRHNA and CDR2 as SNTAGT. The V end lost 3 bases, the J end lost 8 bases, and 11 bases lay between the germline ends. This CDR3 region has 13 residues. CDR3 sequence reads: CASSENRGYEQFF. Written as DNA, the CDR3 is TGTGCCAGCAGTGAGAACCGGGGCTATGAGCAGTTCTTC.

The chain is built from TRBV5-4 and TRBJ2-5, with TRBD2 identical over 8 bases. The V and J ends lost 1 base and 1 base, in that order; junction bases with no gene match: 6. In germline, CDR1 is SGHNT, CDR2 YYREEE (reference sequence). The CDR3 spans 16 residues. This CDR3 reads CASSLRSGGRQETQYF. CDR3 nucleotides: TGTGCCAGCAGCTTGAGGTCGGGGGGGCGCCAAGAGACCCAGTACTTC. The full variable domain, with the rest looked up from reference TRBV5-4 and TRBJ2-5, is ETGVTQSPTHLIKTRGQQVTLRCSSQSGHNTVSWYQQALGQGPQFIFQYYREEENGRGNFPPRFSGLQFPNYSSELNVNALELDDSALYLCASSLRSGGRQETQYFGPGTRLLVL.

This clone was detected only a few times. The chain is built from TRBV20-1 and TRBJ2-7; 11 bases match TRBD2. CDR1 is DFQATT and CDR2 is SNEGSKA in the germline V gene (reference sequence). This CDR3 has 13 amino acids. V dropped 3 bases and J dropped 3; count of bases not matched to a gene: 1. CDR3 sequence (DNA): TGCAGTGCTAGCGGGACTAGCGGCTACGAGCAGTACTTC. Its protein is CSASGTSGYEQYF.

This clone was seen more than once but under ten times. A much larger clone differs by one base, so this may be a read error. The rearrangement links TRBV3-1 to TRBJ2-5, with D maybe TRBD2 (7 bases). The germline V gene has CDR1 LGHDT and CDR2 YNNKEL (reference sequence). The CDR3 sequence is 16 residues long. V lost 4 bases, J lost 2 bases, and 17 bases lay in between. The CDR3 region has the DNA TGTGCCAGCAGCCTAATGGGACAAGCGGGACAAGAGACCCAGTACTTC. It specifies CASSLMGQAGQETQYF.

This clone was counted only a few times. The chain carries TRBV28 and TRBJ2-7; D unresolved. The V end was cut by 1 base, the J end by 2 bases, with 18 bases between. The CDR3 spans 17 residues. From germline, CDR1 is MDHEN and CDR2 SYDVKM. In nucleotides, the CDR3 is TGTGCCAGCAGTTTATTTCGGCTCAGGTACAAGCCCTACGAGCAGTACTTC. Protein sequence: CASSLFRLRYKPYEQYF.

This clone was detected ten times or more. The chain combines TRBV12-3 or TRBV12-4 with TRBJ1-1; a weak D match, TRBD1 (5 bases). CDR3 length: 13 amino acids. The germline V and J ends were trimmed by 8 bases and 5 bases, with 15 bases remaining between them. DNA for the CDR3: TGTGCCAGCTCAGACAGCATGGGAACTGAAGCTTTCTTT. Amino acids: CASSDSMGTEAFF.

In its sample, this clone ranks as medium-sized. The chain couples TRBV28 to TRBJ1-2, with no clear D. The CDR3 spans 12 residues. V lost 3 bases to trimming and J lost 6 bases, with 8 bases between them. Looked up from germline, CDR1 is MDHEN and CDR2 is SYDVKM. CDR3 protein: CASSFGGDGYTF. The CDR3 bases are TGTGCCAGCAGTTTCGGCGGGGATGGCTACACCTTC.

This clone was seen more than once but under ten times. The chain combines TRBV6-5 with TRBJ1-1; tentative D call: TRBD1 (6 bases). V was trimmed by 2 bases and J by 4 bases, leaving 8 bases between them. The CDR3 sequence is 13 residues long. The V gene's germline CDR1 is MNHEY and CDR2 SVGAGI. For the CDR3, the DNA is TGTGCCAGCAGTTACGAGGGGGGCACTGAAGCTTTCTTT. It yields the protein CASSYEGGTEAFF.

By share of the sample, this clone is medium-sized. CDR3 region: CASRGGTGELFF. The CDR3 coding sequence is TGTGCCAGCAGGGGCGGTACCGGGGAGCTGTTTTTT. The V call is TRBV6-1, the J call TRBJ2-2; D unclear. V lost 6 bases to trimming and J lost 5 bases, with 7 bases between them. Germline V CDR1 and CDR2: MNHNS, SASEGT. The CDR3 covers 12 residues.